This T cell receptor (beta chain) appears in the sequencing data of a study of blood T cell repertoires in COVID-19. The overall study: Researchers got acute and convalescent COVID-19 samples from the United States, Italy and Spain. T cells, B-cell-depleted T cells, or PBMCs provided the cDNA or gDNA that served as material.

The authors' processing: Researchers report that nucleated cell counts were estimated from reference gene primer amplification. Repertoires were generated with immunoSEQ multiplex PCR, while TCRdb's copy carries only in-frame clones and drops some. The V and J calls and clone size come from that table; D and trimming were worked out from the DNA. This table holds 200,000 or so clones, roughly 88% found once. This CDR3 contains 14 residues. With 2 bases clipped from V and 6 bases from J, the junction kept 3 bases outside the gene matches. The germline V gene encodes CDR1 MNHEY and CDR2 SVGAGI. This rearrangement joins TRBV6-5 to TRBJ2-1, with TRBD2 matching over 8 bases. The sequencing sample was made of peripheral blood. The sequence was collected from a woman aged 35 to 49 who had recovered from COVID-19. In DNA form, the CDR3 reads TGTGCCAGCAGTTACGACAGCGGGGGCAATGAGCAGTTCTTC. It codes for CASSYDSGGNEQFF.